These 21 T cell receptor beta chains were sequenced from one sample in a study of identical twins. TCRdb analysed the 5' RACE reads with MiXCR anew, one entry per CDR3 protein. Of approximately 670,000 distinct CDR3 sequences listed, over 5% are singletons. The material sequenced was naive T cells sorted from blood. These receptors were collected from a man younger than 35 in good health.

This clonotype has ten or more counts. V and J are TRBV12-3 or TRBV12-4 and TRBJ2-7; 8 positions agree with TRBD2. V lost 3 bases to trimming and J lost 2 bases; unmatched junction nucleotides: 6. The CDR3 is 15 amino acids. CDR3 coding DNA: TGTGCCAGCAGTTTGGGTCGGGAGGGCCCCTACGAGCAGTACTTC. Translating gives CASSLGREGPYEQYF.

This clonotype was seen many times. The CDR3 sequence: CASSRQLTSTDTQYF. The DNA for the CDR3 is TGTGCCAGCAGCCGACAGCTCACTAGCACAGATACGCAGTATTTT. The rearrangement links TRBV7-2 to TRBJ2-3; TRBD1 might be the D (5 bases). CDR3 length equals 15 residues. V was trimmed by 5 bases and J by 0 bases, leaving 12 bases between them. Germline V lookup: CDR1 SGHTA, CDR2 FQGNSA.

This clonotype was picked up a small number of times. The chain carries TRBV5-1 and TRBJ1-1, with D possibly being TRBD1 (6 bases). From germline, CDR1 is SGHRS and CDR2 YFSETQ. CDR3 length equals 17 residues. Trimming took 4 bases from V and 3 from J, leaving 22 bases between them. CDR3: CASSPRVSGVRDTEAFF. Written as DNA, the CDR3 is TGCGCCAGCAGCCCCAGAGTGTCAGGGGTGAGAGACACTGAAGCTTTCTTT.

In its sample, this clonotype was seen many times. This rearrangement joins TRBV6-1 to TRBJ2-1; TRBD2 aligns across 7 bases. Germline V gene sequence: CDR1 MNHNS, CDR2 SASEGT. The CDR3 extends over 15 amino acids. After removal of 6 bases from V and 4 bases from J, the junction contained 9 bases not matched to a gene. DNA of the CDR3: TGTGCCAGCAGCACCGGACTAGTCCCATACAATGAGCAGTTCTTC. It specifies CASSTGLVPYNEQFF.

This clonotype was detected ten times or more. The chain carries TRBV20-1 and TRBJ2-1; 9 nucleotides match TRBD2. The CDR3 covers 15 residues. V shed 0 bases and J 8 bases; nucleotides not matched to a gene: 8. Germline CDR1 is DFQATT and CDR2 is SNEGSKA (reference sequence). The CDR3 region is CSARDAASGTYEQFF. Here the CDR3 DNA reads TGCAGTGCTAGAGATGCGGCTAGCGGGACTTATGAGCAGTTCTTC.

The chain combines TRBV9 with TRBJ2-3; no clear D gene. The V gene lost 0 bases and the J gene lost 4 bases, with 6 bases spanning the gap. Germline loops: CDR1 SGDLS, CDR2 YYNGEE. The CDR3 runs 13 residues. CDR3 DNA: TGTGCCAGCAGCGTAGGAAGTTCAGATACGCAGTATTTT. This sequence encodes CASSVGSSDTQYF.

The rearrangement links TRBV20-1 to TRBJ2-1; tentatively, D is TRBD1 or TRBD2 (6 bases each). Trimming stripped 4 bases from V and 9 bases from J, with 13 bases between. The length of the CDR3 is 12 residues. Germline assignment: CDR1 DFQATT and CDR2 SNEGSKA (reference sequence). The CDR3 DNA sequence: TGCAGTGCTAACCCCGGAGGGGGTGAGCAGTTCTTC. Protein: CSANPGGGEQFF.

This sequence joins TRBV29-1 and TRBJ1-1; 9 bases map to TRBD1. V was pared by 4 bases and J by 2 bases, with 14 bases of the junction left unmatched. This CDR3 region has 17 residues. The V gene's germline CDR1 is SQVTM and CDR2 ANQGSEA. The CDR3 DNA is TGCAGCGTTGTAGGACAGGGGTTTCCCAGTCAAAACACTGAAGCTTTCTTT. It codes for CSVVGQGFPSQNTEAFF.

This clonotype has a handful of counts. This rearrangement joins TRBV5-6 to TRBJ2-2, with no clear D. The CDR3 totals 14 residues. V gave up 4 bases and J gave up 3 bases, with 10 bases separating them. CDR1 SGHDT and CDR2 YYEEEE come from the germline V gene. The CDR3 DNA sequence: TGTGCCAGCAGCCCACGGACCTACACCGGGGAGCTGTTTTTT. Translating gives CASSPRTYTGELFF.

A few counts support this clonotype. This chain uses TRBV5-1 with TRBJ1-3; D is unclear. The CDR3 runs 14 residues. V was pared by 5 bases and J by 8 bases, with 17 bases between. Germline CDR1 SGHRS, CDR2 YFSETQ. CDR3: CASSPGSIGDTIYF. Here the CDR3 DNA reads TGCGCCAGCAGTCCCGGCTCGATCGGGGACACCATATATTTT.

The chain joins TRBV7-2 to TRBJ2-3; a possible D gene is TRBD2 (6 bases). The V end was cut by 5 bases, the J end by 1 base, with 19 bases between. CDR1 is SGHTA, CDR2 FQGNSA, per germline. The CDR3 loop spans 17 amino acids. CDR3 protein: CASSPRRGTAGTDTQYF. CDR3 DNA: TGTGCCAGCAGCCCTCGTCGGGGGACTGCCGGCACAGATACGCAGTATTTT.

This clonotype has only a few counts. This chain uses TRBV20-1 with TRBJ2-3; 14 nucleotides agree with TRBD2. This CDR3 has 17 residues. Losses at the gene ends were 4 bases for V and 2 bases for J; bases not matched to a gene: 8. The germline gives CDR1 DFQATT, CDR2 SNEGSKA (reference sequence). This chain's CDR3 is CSAIGGLAGATTDTQYF. DNA for the CDR3: TGCAGTGCTATTGGGGGACTAGCGGGAGCTACCACAGATACGCAGTATTTT.

This chain connects TRBV29-1 to TRBJ2-7; 8 positions agree with TRBD2. The germline V gene has CDR1 SQVTM and CDR2 ANQGSEA. This CDR3 has 13 residues. V lost 6 bases to trimming and J lost 2 bases; unmatched junction nucleotides: 6. CDR3 bases: TGCAGCGTCGAGACGGGAGGGACCTACGAGCAGTACGTC. It specifies CSVETGGTYEQYV.

Notes on this clonotype: With a much larger clone just one base away, this may be a read error. The chain uses TRBV6-4 and TRBJ2-3; no reliable D call. This CDR3 has 15 amino acids. The V gene's germline CDR1 is MRHNA and CDR2 SNTAGT. CDR3 region: CASGDSTASTDTQYF. In nucleotides, the CDR3 is TGTGCCAGCGGTGACTCGACGGCGAGCACAGATACGCAGTATTTT.

Ten or more counts support this clonotype. J is TRBJ2-1 and V is TRBV27; TRBD2 agrees at 10 bases. The germline V gene encodes CDR1 MNHEY and CDR2 SMNVEV (reference sequence). The CDR3 sequence is 17 residues long. Trimming cost V 6 bases and J 8 bases; bases outside gene matches: 16. Here the CDR3 reads CASSRLVASGSDDEQFF. Here the CDR3 DNA reads TGTGCCAGCAGCAGGTTGGTGGCTAGCGGGAGCGACGATGAGCAGTTCTTC.

This clonotype was observed a few times. The chain couples TRBV28 to TRBJ2-5; either TRBD1 or TRBD2 may supply D (6 bases each). The CDR3 is 14 amino acids. V was clipped by 1 base and J by 5 bases, with 11 bases between them. The germline V gene has CDR1 MDHEN and CDR2 SYDVKM. As DNA, the CDR3 is TGTGCCAGCAGTTTATTTGTAGGGGGGGAGACCCAGTACTTC. Translated, it gives CASSLFVGGETQYF.

The V and J genes are TRBV6-1 and TRBJ2-5; a weak D match, TRBD2 (5 bases). There are 13 residues in the CDR3. CDR1 is MNHNS, CDR2 SASEGT, per germline. Trimming left V 6 bases short and J 3 bases short, with 11 bases between. Written as DNA, the CDR3 is TGTGCCAGCAGGCCCCACGGGGAAGAGACCCAGTACTTC. Protein: CASRPHGEETQYF.

This clonotype was observed a handful of times. V is TRBV3-1 and J is TRBJ2-7; D remains ambiguous. CDR1 is LGHDT and CDR2 is YNNKEL in the germline V gene (reference sequence). CDR3 size: 13 residues. V lost 0 bases to trimming and J lost 2 bases, with 5 bases between them. For the CDR3, the DNA is TGTGCCAGCAGCCAAGATACTACCTACGAGCAGTACGTC. Its translation is CASSQDTTYEQYV.

This clonotype appeared many times. This chain links TRBV29-1 with TRBJ1-5; D is undetermined. The CDR3 sequence is 14 residues long. Trimming left V 6 bases short and J 0 bases short, with 12 bases between. Germline loops: CDR1 SQVTM, CDR2 ANQGSEA. The CDR3 nucleotides read TGCAGCGTGGCCGGAGGTAATAGCAATCAGCCCCAGCATTTT. It yields the protein CSVAGGNSNQPQHF.

This chain uses TRBV29-1 with TRBJ1-2, with a possible D match to TRBD1 (5 bases). This CDR3 region has 12 residues. Germline-derived CDR1 and CDR2 are SQVTM and ANQGSEA. Deletions cut 7 bases from V and 8 bases from J, with 17 bases between. The CDR3 nucleotides are TGCAGCGCTGACAGAGATTCTTACGGCTACACCTTC. It encodes CSADRDSYGYTF.

This rearrangement joins TRBV7-9 to TRBJ1-1; unclear D gene. V was cut by 4 bases and J by 4 bases, with 13 bases left in between. Germline V gene sequence: CDR1 SEHNR, CDR2 FQNEAQ (reference sequence). CDR3 size: 14 residues. The DNA of the CDR3 is TGTGCCAGCAGCTCTCCCAAAATTCGCACTGAAGCTTTCTTT. Amino acids: CASSSPKIRTEAFF.